Each of the 20 T cell receptor beta chains below was sequenced from the same sample in a study of blood T cell repertoires in COVID-19. Method: immunoSEQ multiplex PCR; TCRdb's copy keeps in-frame clones and lacks some. The data show about 200,000 clones, with 75% to 90% seen just once and 0.95% to 1.5% held by the top ten. Sequencing was done on a sample of PBMCs or T cells enriched from blood (not recorded which). These receptors all stem from a man aged 25-45 years who had recovered from COVID-19.

This chain uses TRBV14 with TRBJ1-1; TRBD1 aligns across 8 bases. CDR1 and CDR2 from the germline V gene are SGHDN and FVKESK. Trimming removed 4 bases from V and 3 bases from J; junction bases left unmatched: 10. There are 16 residues in the CDR3. CDR3 in amino acids: CASSPYSGGGYTEAFF. As DNA, the CDR3 is TGTGCCAGCAGCCCCTATTCAGGGGGCGGGTACACTGAAGCTTTCTTT.

The chain couples TRBV7-9 to TRBJ2-3, with 10 bases fitting TRBD1. The CDR3 loop spans 15 amino acids. J lost 3 bases, V lost 3 bases, and 3 bases had no gene match. Per the germline V gene, CDR1 is SEHNR and CDR2 is FQNEAQ (reference sequence). The CDR3 is CASSLTGGKTDTQYF. The CDR3 DNA follows: TGTGCCAGCAGCTTGACAGGGGGCAAGACAGATACGCAGTATTTT.

The rearrangement links TRBV29-1 to TRBJ1-2; tentatively, D is TRBD1 (6 bases). The germline CDR1 and CDR2 sequences are SQVTM and ANQGSEA. V lost 3 bases, J lost 4 bases, and 12 bases lay in between. This CDR3 region has 13 residues. CDR3: CSVEQGSGYGYTF. In DNA form, the CDR3 reads TGCAGCGTTGAGCAGGGGTCGGGCTATGGCTACACCTTC. Combining the CDR3 with reference TRBV29-1 and TRBJ1-2 gives the whole variable domain SAVISQKPSRDICQRGTSLTIQCQVDSQVTMMFWYRQQPGQSLTLIATANQGSEATYESGFVIDKFPISRPNLTFSTLTVSNMSPEDSSIYLCSVEQGSGYGYTFGSGTRLTVV.

CDR3 region: CSGGGSSWHTEAFF. CDR3 DNA sequence: TGCAGCGGCGGGGGGTCCTCCTGGCACACTGAAGCTTTCTTT. The rearrangement uses TRBV29-1 and TRBJ1-1, with a tentative D call TRBD1 (5 bases). The CDR3 covers 14 residues. The V end was cut by 7 bases, the J end by 3 bases, with 18 bases between. Germline assignment: CDR1 SQVTM and CDR2 ANQGSEA.

The chain uses TRBV19 and TRBJ2-6, with a possible D match to TRBD2 (6 bases). V lost 4 bases and J 4 bases, leaving 23 bases between the germline ends. The CDR3 consists of 19 residues. Germline V lookup: CDR1 LNHDA, CDR2 SQIVND (reference sequence). In DNA, the CDR3 is TGTGCCAGTAGTAAACTTTTTCGGGACTTTCTCACGGGGGCCAACGTCCTGACTTTC. Translated: CASSKLFRDFLTGANVLTF.

This chain connects TRBV6-6 to TRBJ2-5, with 9 bases matching TRBD2. V dropped 2 bases and J dropped 5; count of bases not matched to a gene: 6. The CDR3 consists of 15 residues. From germline, CDR1 is MNHNY and CDR2 SVGAGI (reference sequence). For the CDR3, the DNA is TGTGCCAGCAGTTACGGTTTAGCGGGAGCCGAGACCCAGTACTTC. It codes for CASSYGLAGAETQYF.

This clone was seen once. V and J are TRBV12-3 or TRBV12-4 and TRBJ1-5, with D possibly being TRBD1 (6 bases). V was shortened by 3 bases and J by 5 bases, with 8 bases between the two germline ends. The CDR3 has 13 amino acids. CDR3 residues: CASSFEGDQPQHF. Here the CDR3 DNA reads TGTGCCAGCAGTTTCGAGGGGGATCAGCCCCAGCATTTT.

V and J are TRBV5-5 and TRBJ2-7; 7 nucleotides line up with TRBD1. The CDR3 sequence is 16 residues long. Trimming cost V 5 bases and J 0 bases; bases outside gene matches: 11. CDR1 is SGHKS and CDR2 is YYEKEE in the germline V gene (reference sequence). The CDR3 DNA reads as TGTGCCAGCAGTTTGACAGGGACGCAGAGCTCCTACGAGCAGTACTTC. It specifies CASSLTGTQSSYEQYF.

V usage is TRBV3-1 (or the pseudogene TRBV3-2) and J usage is TRBJ2-3; unclear D gene. The CDR3 consists of 15 residues. V lost 0 bases and J lost 3, with 10 bases in between. Germline CDR1 LGHDT, CDR2 YNNKEL (reference sequence). The CDR3 spells CASSQDNSRTDTQYF. CDR3 coding DNA: TGTGCCAGCAGCCAAGATAACAGCCGTACAGATACGCAGTATTTT.

The chain uses TRBV7-2 and TRBJ2-3, with D perhaps TRBD1 (6 bases). V was clipped by 5 bases and J by 4 bases, with 16 bases between them. This CDR3 comprises 15 residues. CDR1 is SGHTA, CDR2 FQGNSA, per germline. CDR3 bases: TGTGCCAGCAGCCCCACGTCAGGGGCGGCAGATACGCAGTATTTT. Its protein is CASSPTSGAADTQYF.

The chain is built from TRBV9 and TRBJ2-1, with 8 bases fitting TRBD1. V lost 4 bases, J lost 7 bases, and 10 bases stayed unmatched. The CDR3 runs 15 residues. CDR1 is SGDLS, CDR2 YYNGEE, per germline. CDR3 loop: CASSSTRDRRNEQFF. CDR3 sequence (DNA): TGTGCCAGCAGCAGTACCCGGGACAGGAGAAATGAGCAGTTCTTC.

This rearrangement joins TRBV29-1 to TRBJ2-2; 8 nucleotides align to TRBD1. V was clipped by 7 bases and J by 7 bases; unmatched bases: 8. The CDR3 totals 13 residues. The germline gives CDR1 SQVTM, CDR2 ANQGSEA. The CDR3 here is CSALTGAGGELFF. For the CDR3, the DNA is TGCAGCGCCCTGACAGGGGCCGGCGGGGAGCTGTTTTTT.

J is TRBJ2-1 and V is TRBV18, with 9 bases identical to TRBD2. V was pared by 4 bases and J by 10 bases, with 14 bases of the junction left unmatched. There are 16 residues in the CDR3. CDR1 and CDR2 (germline): KGHSH, LQKENI. The CDR3 region is CASSRPGPSGTTEQFF. DNA of the CDR3: TGTGCCAGCTCACGACCGGGCCCTAGCGGGACAACAGAGCAGTTCTTC. Using reference TRBV18 and TRBJ2-1 for the parts outside the CDR3, the full variable domain is NAGVMQNPRHLVRRRGQEARLRCSPMKGHSHVYWYRQLPEEGLKFMVYLQKENIIDESGMPKERFSAEFPKEGPSILRIQQVVRGDSAAYFCASSRPGPSGTTEQFFGPGTRLTVL.

This clone was seen a few times. The CDR3 DNA reads TGTGCCAGCAGCTTAGGCAGGGGTACGGACGCCGACATTCAGTACTTC. Translated, it gives CASSLGRGTDADIQYF. The V gene is TRBV11-3, the J gene TRBJ2-4; a possible D gene is TRBD1 (6 bases). V dropped 1 base and J dropped 8 bases, with 18 bases sitting between them. Germline values: CDR1 SGHNT, CDR2 YENEEA. The CDR3 is 16 amino acids. Using reference TRBV11-3 and TRBJ2-4 for the parts outside the CDR3, the full variable domain is EAGVVQSPRYKIIEKKQPVAFWCNPISGHNTLYWYLQNLGQGPELLIRYENEEAVDDSQLPKDRFSAERLKGVDSTLKIQPAELGDSAVYLCASSLGRGTDADIQYFGAGTRLSVL.

The chain carries TRBV7-8 and TRBJ2-1, with TRBD2 identical over 11 bases. Germline CDR1 and CDR2: SGHVS and FQNEAQ. This CDR3 comprises 20 residues. V lost 0 bases, J lost 1 base, and 11 bases stayed unmatched. CDR3 bases: TGTGCCAGCAGCTTAGCCGCCGGGACTAGCGGATACTATTCCTACAATGAGCAGTTCTTC. Translation: CASSLAAGTSGYYSYNEQFF.

The chain couples TRBV7-9 to TRBJ1-3; 7 bases agree with TRBD1. From germline, CDR1 is SEHNR and CDR2 FQNEAQ (reference sequence). The V gene end was trimmed by 7 bases and the J gene end by 3 bases; junction bases not matched to a gene: 12. This CDR3 region has 16 residues. CDR3 region: CASTPSRDRDGNTIYF. CDR3 nucleotides: TGTGCCAGCACCCCCTCACGAGACAGGGATGGAAACACCATATATTTT.

The DNA for the CDR3 is TGTGCCACCAGCAGAGATCGAGGGACTAGGGGCAATGAGCAGTTCTTC. It specifies CATSRDRGTRGNEQFF. The genes are TRBV15 and TRBJ2-1, with 8 positions matching TRBD2. The CDR3 spans 16 residues. Germline V lookup: CDR1 LNHNV, CDR2 YYDKDF (reference sequence). The ends lost 0 bases at V and 6 bases at J; junction bases unmatched: 7.

The chain recombines TRBV6-5 with TRBJ1-4; a weak D match, TRBD1 (6 bases). V lost 5 bases and J 4 bases, leaving 14 bases between the germline ends. This CDR3 is built from 15 residues. Germline values: CDR1 MNHEY, CDR2 SVGAGI. The CDR3 loop is CASSNPGAVNEKLFF. Written as DNA, the CDR3 is TGTGCCAGCAGTAACCCAGGGGCCGTTAATGAAAAACTGTTTTTT.

The chain links TRBV6-1 to TRBJ2-7; 13 nucleotides match TRBD2. Germline CDR1 MNHNS, CDR2 SASEGT. This CDR3 has 16 residues. The ends lost 3 bases at V and 4 bases at J; junction bases unmatched: 6. CDR3 sequence: CASSDLGTSGTYEQYF. Here the CDR3 DNA reads TGTGCCAGCAGTGACCTAGGGACTAGCGGGACTTACGAGCAGTACTTC.

The sample holds one count of this clone. This rearrangement joins TRBV5-8 to TRBJ1-5; a possible D gene is TRBD1 (6 bases). The CDR3 is 13 amino acids. V shed 3 bases and J shed 7 bases, with 11 bases lying between them. Germline assignment: CDR1 SGHTS and CDR2 YDEGEE. The CDR3 region is CASSSYRVQPQHF. As DNA, the CDR3 is TGTGCCAGCAGCTCCTACAGGGTGCAGCCCCAGCATTTT.